What follows describes a single T cell receptor beta chain. Antigen unknown. These data are taken from a study of T cells in Graves' hyperthyroidism and ophthalmopathy. Researchers amplified the TCR beta CDR3 regions from RNA transcripts. The HTBI set primed first-round TCR CDR3 RT-PCR. Using its own MiXCR run on the multiplex PCR reads, TCRdb lists one record per CDR3 protein. The sample lists fewer than 750,000 distinct CDR3 sequences, about 15% occurring once. General study points: By a 13 V-J model, ophthalmopathy was set apart from stable hyperthyroidism.

Sequenced sample: blood. The clonotype comes from a woman between 35 and 50 years old with Graves' ophthalmopathy.

The CDR3 DNA follows: TGTGCCTGGTCTAGAACAGGCCCCCCGTACTTC. Translation gives CAWSRTGPPYF. This chain connects TRBV30 to TRBJ2-7; weak D call: TRBD1 (5 bases). CDR1 is GTSNPN and CDR2 is SVGIG in the germline V gene (reference sequence). The CDR3 extends over 11 amino acids. V gave up 5 bases and J gave up 12 bases, with 17 bases separating them.